The T cell receptor (beta chain) described here comes from a study of T cell responses to AZD1222 COVID-19 vaccine. Regarding the study as a whole: Spike-specific TCR breadth and depth went up after people got two AZD1222 doses. Of spike-specific TCRs, nearly half reportedly target regions left unmutated in variants.

The V end was cut by 1 base, the J end by 4 bases, with 20 bases between. Germline V CDR1 and CDR2: MGHRA, YSYEKL. The CDR3 sequence is 18 residues long. Regarding this clone: Its antigen is not known.

Sequencing was performed with immunoSEQ multiplex PCR; in TCRdb, only in-frame clones are kept and a portion is missing. The sample has about 150,000 clones; 85% to 95% are singletons. The gene calls are TRBV4-1 and TRBJ2-1, with D perhaps matching TRBD2 (6 bases). This clonotype was obtained from an adult in good health. The sample here was peripheral blood, taken on day 0 of AZD1222 vaccination. The CDR3 nucleotides read TGCGCCAGCAGCCAAGGCCGACGAGCTTTAGGAGGGTACAATGAGCAGTTCTTC. This translates into CASSQGRRALGGYNEQFF.